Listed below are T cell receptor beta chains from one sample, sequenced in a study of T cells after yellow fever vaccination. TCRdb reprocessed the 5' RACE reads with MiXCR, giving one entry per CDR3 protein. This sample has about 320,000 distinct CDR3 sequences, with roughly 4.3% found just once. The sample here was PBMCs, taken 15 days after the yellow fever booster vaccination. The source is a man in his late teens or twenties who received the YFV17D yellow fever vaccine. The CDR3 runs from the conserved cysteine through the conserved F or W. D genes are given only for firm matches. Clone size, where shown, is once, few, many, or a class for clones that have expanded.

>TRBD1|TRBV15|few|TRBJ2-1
TGTGCCACCAGCAGACCAGAACAGGGGATCCACAATGAGCAGTTCTTC
CATSRPEQGIHNEQFF
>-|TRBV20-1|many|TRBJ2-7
TGCAGTGCTAGAGAGCCTCGAGGCGGGGACGAGCAGTACTTC
CSAREPRGGDEQYF
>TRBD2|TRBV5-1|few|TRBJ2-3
TGCGCCAGCAGCGTTAGCGGGGTCAACACAGATACGCAGTATTTT
CASSVSGVNTDTQYF
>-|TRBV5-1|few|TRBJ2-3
TGCGCCAGCAGCTTGGGCAGTCATACGCAGTATTTT
CASSLGSHTQYF
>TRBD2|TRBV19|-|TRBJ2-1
TGTGCCAGTAGTACCGGACTAGATATTAATGAGCAGTTCTTC
CASSTGLDINEQFF
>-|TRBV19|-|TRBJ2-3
TGTGCCAGTGTCGACAGCATAGATACGCAGTATTTT
CASVDSIDTQYF
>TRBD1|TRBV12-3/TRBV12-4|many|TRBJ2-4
TGTGCCAGCAGCCAACCGGGACAGCAAAACATTCAGTACTTC
CASSQPGQQNIQYF
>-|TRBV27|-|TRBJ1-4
TGTGCCAGCAGTTTATCAGGAGGTCTAAATGAAAAACTGTTTTTT
CASSLSGGLNEKLFF
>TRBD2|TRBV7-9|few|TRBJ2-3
TGTGCCAGCAGCCCTCCACTAGCGGGGGGCCGACGACGGGGCACAGATACGCAGTATTTT
CASSPPLAGGRRRGTDTQYF
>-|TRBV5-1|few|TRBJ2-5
TGCGCCAGCAGCTCCTCACTAGGGCGAGAGACCCAGTACTTC
CASSSSLGRETQYF
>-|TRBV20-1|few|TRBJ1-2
TGCAGTGCCGCGATGCAGATAGGGTACGATGGCTACACCTTC
CSAAMQIGYDGYTF
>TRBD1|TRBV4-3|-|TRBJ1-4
TGCGCCAGCAGCCTAGACAGGACAGGGACTTATAATGAAAAACTGTTTTTT
CASSLDRTGTYNEKLFF
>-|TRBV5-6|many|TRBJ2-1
TGTGCCAGCAGGTTCGGGGGGCGAGACAATGAGCAGTTCTTC
CASRFGGRDNEQFF
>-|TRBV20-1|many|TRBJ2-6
TGCAGTGCTAGCGGACGGCCCGGGGCCAACGTCCTGACTTTC
CSASGRPGANVLTF
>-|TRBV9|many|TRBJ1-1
TGTGCCAGCAGCGCACCGAGGGGGGGCCTTAACACTGAAGCTTTCTTT
CASSAPRGGLNTEAFF
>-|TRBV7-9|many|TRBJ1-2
TGTGCCAGCAGCCGCGGAGGCGGCTATGGCTACACCTTC
CASSRGGGYGYTF
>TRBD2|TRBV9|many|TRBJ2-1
TGTGCCAGCAGCGGCGGGGGGGCGCCCTACAATGAGCAGTTCTTC
CASSGGGAPYNEQFF
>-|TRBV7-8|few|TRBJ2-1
TGTGCCAGCAGCTTAGGTAGGGGATATACTGAGCAGTTCTTC
CASSLGRGYTEQFF
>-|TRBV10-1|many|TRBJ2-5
TGCGCCAGCAGTGAGCAGTACCAAGAGACCCAGTACTTC
CASSEQYQETQYF
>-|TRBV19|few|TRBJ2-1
TGTGCCAGTAACTCACCCGGGACCCGTATTAAGTTCTTC
CASNSPGTRIKFF
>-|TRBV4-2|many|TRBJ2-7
TGTGCCAGCAGCCAAGAATGGTCCGTCGACGAGCAGTACTTC
CASSQEWSVDEQYF
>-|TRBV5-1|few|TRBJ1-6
TGCGCCAGCAGCCTATCCCGGGTTAGCTCACCCCTCCACTTT
CASSLSRVSSPLHF
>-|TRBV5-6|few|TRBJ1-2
TGTGCCAGCAGCCTCATTGGGGTGACAGGAGGCTACACCTTC
CASSLIGVTGGYTF
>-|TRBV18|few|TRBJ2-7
TGTGCCAGCTCATCTTCGACAGCCTACGAGCAGTACTTC
CASSSSTAYEQYF
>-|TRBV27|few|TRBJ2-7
TGTGCCAGCAGTTTTAGGGGGGCGGGAGAGCAGTACTTC
CASSFRGAGEQYF
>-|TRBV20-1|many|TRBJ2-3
TGCAGTGCCTTCGACAGTAGCACAGATACGCAGTATTTT
CSAFDSSTDTQYF
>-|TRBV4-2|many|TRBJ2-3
TGTGCCAGCAGCCAGGAGAGGGGCACAGATACGCAGTATTTT
CASSQERGTDTQYF
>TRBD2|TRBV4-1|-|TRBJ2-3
TGCGCCAGCAGCCCCGGCGAGCGGGGTAAGGATACGCAGTATTTT
CASSPGERGKDTQYF